This record looks at one TCR beta chain sequence and its context. Its antigen is still unknown. The CDR3 end is not reached by the read, which stops 3 residues before it; the germline J gene fills it in. The data originate from a study of T cells in women clearing cervical HPV infection. Study summary: Cases were women with histologically confirmed HPV16-related CIN3 or worse, including 2 invasive cancers. Control women cleared a single incident HPV16 infection within 12 months.

Study-wide results and limits: It is unknown whether associations predate infection; no effector/memory or HPV-specific sorting.

Sequencing was performed with immunoSEQ multiplex PCR; in TCRdb, only in-frame clones are kept and a portion is missing. Its listing shows 20,000 to 25,000 clones. Germline V CDR1 and CDR2: SNHLY, FYNNEI. The V gene lost 6 bases and the J gene lost 7 bases, with 12 bases spanning the gap. The CDR3 loop spans 13 amino acids. The chain uses TRBV2 and TRBJ1-4; D ambiguous. This receptor was obtained from a woman aged 18 to 75 with a cervical HPV16 infection that either progressed to CIN3+ or cleared (not recorded which). Sequencing input: blood buffy coat. Partial CDR3 DNA: TGTGCCAGCAGCGTTCCCCGGGGTGAAAAA. As protein: CASSVPRGEK. The entire CDR3 reads CASSVPRGEKLFF. Combining the CDR3 with reference TRBV2 and TRBJ1-4 gives the whole variable domain EPEVTQTPSHQVTQMGQEVILRCVPISNHLYFYWYRQILGQKVEFLVSFYNNEISEKSEIFDDQFSVERPDGSNFTLKIRSTKLEDSAMYFCASSVPRGEKLFFGSGTQLSVL.